These T cell receptor beta chains were read from a single sample in a study of Ad26.COV2.S vaccination and SARS-CoV-2 variants. The method was immunoSEQ multiplex PCR; TCRdb's version includes in-frame clones alone and lacks a portion of them. The data show over 400,000 clones, about 91% seen once. The material sequenced was peripheral blood, taken in a trial of Ad26.COV2.S vaccine versus placebo. These receptors originate from a person aged 18-65 years who received the Ad26.COV2.S COVID-19 vaccine or a placebo. Both conserved end residues are part of each CDR3. The D gene is left open where the match is weak. Only some rows state a clone size, as once, few, many or a class for expanded clones.

cdr3_aa: CASSLHGPTGGYTF; cdr3_nt: TGTGCCAGCAGCTTGCATGGGCCCACGGGAGGCTACACCTTC; d_call: -; v_call: TRBV5-5; clone_size: -; j_call: TRBJ1-2; cdr3_length: 14
cdr3_aa: CASRERGLYGYTF; cdr3_nt: TGTGCCAGCAGAGAACGGGGCCTCTATGGCTACACCTTC; d_call: -; v_call: TRBV6-1; clone_size: -; j_call: TRBJ1-2; cdr3_length: 13
cdr3_aa: CASYRRGGIGETQYF; cdr3_nt: TGTGCCAGCTATCGCCGGGGGGGGATCGGGGAGACCCAGTACTTC; d_call: TRBD2; v_call: TRBV3-1/TRBV3-2; clone_size: -; j_call: TRBJ2-5; cdr3_length: 15
cdr3_aa: CASSPQSMGNTGELFF; cdr3_nt: TGTGCCAGCAGCCCCCAGTCAATGGGGAACACCGGGGAGCTGTTTTTT; d_call: -; v_call: TRBV7-6; clone_size: -; j_call: TRBJ2-2; cdr3_length: 16
cdr3_aa: CASSSGSTGNQPQHF; cdr3_nt: TGTGCCAGCAGTTCCGGAAGTACTGGCAATCAGCCCCAGCATTTT; d_call: -; v_call: TRBV6-2/TRBV6-3; clone_size: once; j_call: TRBJ1-5; cdr3_length: 15
cdr3_aa: CASSSMTNEKLFF; cdr3_nt: TGTGCCAGCAGCTCGATGACTAATGAAAAACTGTTTTTT; d_call: -; v_call: TRBV7-9; clone_size: -; j_call: TRBJ1-4; cdr3_length: 13
cdr3_aa: CAIRMQGAGELFF; cdr3_nt: TGTGCCATCAGGATGCAGGGGGCGGGGGAGCTGTTTTTT; d_call: TRBD1; v_call: TRBV10-3; clone_size: -; j_call: TRBJ2-2; cdr3_length: 13
cdr3_aa: CASSPDSNYGYTF; cdr3_nt: TGTGCCAGCAGTCCGGACAGTAACTATGGCTACACCTTC; d_call: -; v_call: TRBV9; clone_size: -; j_call: TRBJ1-2; cdr3_length: 13
cdr3_aa: CATSARFSYNEQFF; cdr3_nt: TGTGCCACCAGTGCCAGGTTCTCCTACAATGAGCAGTTCTTC; d_call: -; v_call: TRBV24-1; clone_size: -; j_call: TRBJ2-1; cdr3_length: 14
cdr3_aa: CASSPQGGDMNTEAFF; cdr3_nt: TGCGCCAGCAGCCCACAGGGTGGGGACATGAACACTGAAGCTTTCTTT; d_call: -; v_call: TRBV4-1; clone_size: -; j_call: TRBJ1-1; cdr3_length: 16
cdr3_aa: CASSPTFGQEYGYTF; cdr3_nt: TGTGCCAGCTCACCAACTTTTGGACAGGAATATGGCTACACCTTC; d_call: TRBD1; v_call: TRBV18; clone_size: -; j_call: TRBJ1-2; cdr3_length: 15
cdr3_aa: CSVVHRVGQPQHF; cdr3_nt: TGCAGCGTTGTACACCGGGTGGGCCAGCCCCAGCATTTT; d_call: -; v_call: TRBV29-1; clone_size: -; j_call: TRBJ1-5; cdr3_length: 13
cdr3_aa: CASSLGGWRGGGEQYF; cdr3_nt: TGTGCCAGCAGCTTAGGAGGCTGGCGGGGGGGCGGCGAGCAGTACTTC; d_call: TRBD2; v_call: TRBV7-2; clone_size: -; j_call: TRBJ2-7; cdr3_length: 16
cdr3_aa: CASSHGQAIATNEKLFF; cdr3_nt: TGCGCCAGCAGCCACGGACAGGCGATTGCAACTAATGAAAAACTGTTTTTT; d_call: TRBD1; v_call: TRBV4-1; clone_size: -; j_call: TRBJ1-4; cdr3_length: 17
cdr3_aa: CASSLSVGEKLFF; cdr3_nt: TGTGCCAGCAGCTTAAGTGTCGGTGAAAAACTGTTTTTT; d_call: -; v_call: TRBV7-3; clone_size: -; j_call: TRBJ1-4; cdr3_length: 13
cdr3_aa: CASSPKTGGNNSPLHF; cdr3_nt: TGTGCCAGCAGTCCAAAGACAGGGGGGAATAATTCACCCCTCCACTTT; d_call: TRBD1; v_call: TRBV27; clone_size: -; j_call: TRBJ1-6; cdr3_length: 16
cdr3_aa: CASSPGQGRSGANVLTF; cdr3_nt: TGTGCCAGCAGCCCCGGACAGGGGAGATCCGGGGCCAACGTCCTGACTTTC; d_call: TRBD1; v_call: TRBV7-3; clone_size: once; j_call: TRBJ2-6; cdr3_length: 17
cdr3_aa: CASSLTPYNEQFF; cdr3_nt: TGTGCCAGCAGCTTAACCCCCTACAATGAGCAGTTCTTC; d_call: -; v_call: TRBV7-2; clone_size: once; j_call: TRBJ2-1; cdr3_length: 13
cdr3_aa: CASSFSTSIEKLFF; cdr3_nt: TGCGCCAGCAGCTTTAGCACTAGTATTGAAAAACTGTTTTTT; d_call: -; v_call: TRBV5-1; clone_size: -; j_call: TRBJ1-4; cdr3_length: 14
cdr3_aa: CASSEALGGSGDEQFF; cdr3_nt: TGTGCCAGCAGTGAAGCGCTTGGCGGGAGCGGCGATGAGCAGTTCTTC; d_call: TRBD2; v_call: TRBV2; clone_size: -; j_call: TRBJ2-1; cdr3_length: 16
cdr3_aa: CAWSAGLAGTKQFF; cdr3_nt: TGTGCCTGGAGTGCCGGACTAGCGGGAACTAAGCAGTTCTTC; d_call: TRBD2; v_call: TRBV30; clone_size: -; j_call: TRBJ2-1; cdr3_length: 14
cdr3_aa: CASNRGAGEKLFF; cdr3_nt: TGTGCCAGCAATCGGGGGGCGGGCGAAAAACTGTTTTTT; d_call: -; v_call: TRBV12-3/TRBV12-4; clone_size: -; j_call: TRBJ1-4; cdr3_length: 13
cdr3_aa: CASSMGLTATNEKLFF; cdr3_nt: TGTGCCAGTAGTATGGGTTTGACTGCAACTAATGAAAAACTGTTTTTT; d_call: -; v_call: TRBV19; clone_size: -; j_call: TRBJ1-4; cdr3_length: 16
cdr3_aa: CASSLEELGGYTF; cdr3_nt: TGTGCCAGCAGCTTAGAGGAGTTGGGGGGCTACACCTTC; d_call: -; v_call: TRBV7-2; clone_size: -; j_call: TRBJ1-2; cdr3_length: 13
cdr3_aa: CASSRGPQETQYF; cdr3_nt: TGTGCCAGCAGTCGCGGACCACAAGAGACCCAGTACTTC; d_call: -; v_call: TRBV7-2; clone_size: -; j_call: TRBJ2-5; cdr3_length: 13
cdr3_aa: CASSWDIYGYTF; cdr3_nt: TGTGCCAGCAGCTGGGACATTTATGGCTACACCTTC; d_call: -; v_call: TRBV7-9; clone_size: -; j_call: TRBJ1-2; cdr3_length: 12
cdr3_aa: CASSQEGRETGTQYF; cdr3_nt: TGTGCCAGCAGCCAAGAGGGCCGGGAGACGGGGACCCAGTACTTC; d_call: -; v_call: TRBV4-2; clone_size: -; j_call: TRBJ2-5; cdr3_length: 15